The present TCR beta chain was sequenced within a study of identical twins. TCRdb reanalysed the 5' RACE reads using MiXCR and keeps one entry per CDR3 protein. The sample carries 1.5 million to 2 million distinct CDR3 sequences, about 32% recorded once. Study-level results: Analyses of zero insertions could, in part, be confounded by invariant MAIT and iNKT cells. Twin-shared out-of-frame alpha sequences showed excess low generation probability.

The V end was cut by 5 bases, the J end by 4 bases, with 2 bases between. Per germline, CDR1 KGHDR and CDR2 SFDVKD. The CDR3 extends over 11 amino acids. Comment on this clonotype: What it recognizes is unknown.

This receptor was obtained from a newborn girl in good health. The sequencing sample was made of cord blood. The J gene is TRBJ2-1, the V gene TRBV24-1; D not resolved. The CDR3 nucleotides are TGTGCCACCAGTGTGTACAATGAGCAGTTCTTC. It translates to CATSVYNEQFF.